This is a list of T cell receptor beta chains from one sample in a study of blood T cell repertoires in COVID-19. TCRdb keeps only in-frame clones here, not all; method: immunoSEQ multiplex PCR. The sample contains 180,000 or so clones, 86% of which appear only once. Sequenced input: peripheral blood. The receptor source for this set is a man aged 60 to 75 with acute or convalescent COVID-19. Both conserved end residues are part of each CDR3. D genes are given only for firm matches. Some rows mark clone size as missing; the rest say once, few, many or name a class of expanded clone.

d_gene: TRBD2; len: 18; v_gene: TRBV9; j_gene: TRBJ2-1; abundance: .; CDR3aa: CASSVAGTSGPSLVGQFF; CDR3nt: TGTGCCAGCAGCGTAGCCGGGACTAGCGGGCCCTCCCTAGTGGGGCAGTTCTTC
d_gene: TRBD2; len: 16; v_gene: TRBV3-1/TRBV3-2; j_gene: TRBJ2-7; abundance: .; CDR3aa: CASSQTSGSNRGEQYF; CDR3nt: TGTGCCAGCAGCCAGACTAGCGGGAGCAACCGAGGCGAGCAGTACTTC
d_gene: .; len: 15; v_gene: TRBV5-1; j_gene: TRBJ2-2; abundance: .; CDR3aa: CASSLAAIGTGELFF; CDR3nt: TGCGCCAGCAGCTTGGCAGCGATTGGCACCGGGGAGCTGTTTTTT
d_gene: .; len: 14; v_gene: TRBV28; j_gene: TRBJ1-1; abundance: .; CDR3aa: CASFGRGMNTEAFF; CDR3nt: TGTGCCAGCTTCGGACGGGGGATGAACACTGAAGCTTTCTTT
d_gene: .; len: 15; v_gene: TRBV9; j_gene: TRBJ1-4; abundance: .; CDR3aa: CASSVAVGREAKLFF; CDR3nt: TGTGCCAGCAGCGTAGCAGTCGGCCGGGAGGCAAAACTGTTTTTT
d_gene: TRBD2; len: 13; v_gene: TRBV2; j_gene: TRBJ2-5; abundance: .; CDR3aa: CASSKEREETQYF; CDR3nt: TGTGCCAGCAGTAAAGAGCGGGAGGAGACCCAGTACTTC
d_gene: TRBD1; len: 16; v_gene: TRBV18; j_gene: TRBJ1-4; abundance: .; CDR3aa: CASSLTGGHGDEKLFF; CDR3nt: TGTGCCAGCTCACTAACAGGGGGCCACGGGGATGAAAAACTGTTTTTT
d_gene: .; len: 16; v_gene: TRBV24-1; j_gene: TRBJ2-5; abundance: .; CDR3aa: CATSDPLGGAQETQYF; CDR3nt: TGTGCCACCAGTGACCCGCTCGGTGGGGCCCAAGAGACCCAGTACTTC
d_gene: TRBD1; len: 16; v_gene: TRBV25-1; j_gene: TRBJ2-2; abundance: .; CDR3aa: CASSDPGQGNTGELFF; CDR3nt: TGTGCCAGCAGTGACCCGGGACAGGGGAACACCGGGGAGCTGTTTTTT
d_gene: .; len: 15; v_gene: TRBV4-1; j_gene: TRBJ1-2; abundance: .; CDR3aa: CASSPGGSIYYGYTF; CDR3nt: TGCGCCAGCAGCCCGGGGGGATCTATCTACTATGGCTACACCTTC
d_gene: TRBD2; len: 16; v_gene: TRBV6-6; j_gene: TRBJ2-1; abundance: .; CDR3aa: CASSHGGLAGDNEQFF; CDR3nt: TGTGCCAGCAGTCACGGAGGACTAGCGGGGGACAATGAGCAGTTCTTC
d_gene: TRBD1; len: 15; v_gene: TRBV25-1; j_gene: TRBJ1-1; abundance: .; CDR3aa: CASSHPGQGNTEAFF; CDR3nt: TGTGCCAGCAGCCACCCCGGACAGGGCAACACTGAAGCTTTCTTT
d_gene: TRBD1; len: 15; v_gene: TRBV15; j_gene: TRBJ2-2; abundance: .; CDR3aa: CATSVRQGNTGELFF; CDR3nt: TGTGCCACCAGCGTCCGACAGGGGAACACCGGGGAGCTGTTTTTT
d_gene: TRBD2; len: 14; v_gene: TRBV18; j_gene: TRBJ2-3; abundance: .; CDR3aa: CASSPPGGTDTQYF; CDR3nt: TGTGCCAGCTCCCCGCCGGGAGGGACAGATACGCAGTATTTT
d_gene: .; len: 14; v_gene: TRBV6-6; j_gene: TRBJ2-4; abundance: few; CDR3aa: CASRESRTKNIQYF; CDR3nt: TGTGCCAGCAGGGAGAGTAGAACCAAAAACATTCAGTACTTC
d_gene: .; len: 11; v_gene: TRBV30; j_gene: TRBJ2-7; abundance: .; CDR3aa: CAWGRLYEQYF; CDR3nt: TGTGCCTGGGGTCGACTCTACGAGCAGTACTTC
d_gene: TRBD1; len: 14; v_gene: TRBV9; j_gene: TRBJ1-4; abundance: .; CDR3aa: CASSVGQGDEKLFF; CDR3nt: TGTGCCAGCAGCGTAGGACAGGGTGATGAAAAACTGTTTTTT
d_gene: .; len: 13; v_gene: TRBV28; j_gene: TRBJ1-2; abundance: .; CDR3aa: CASTQSGLYGYTF; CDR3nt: TGTGCCAGCACTCAATCTGGGCTCTATGGCTACACCTTC
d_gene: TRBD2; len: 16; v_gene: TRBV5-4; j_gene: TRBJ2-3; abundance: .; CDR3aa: CASSLASGGNTDTQYF; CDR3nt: TGTGCCAGCAGCTTGGCGTCGGGAGGGAACACAGATACGCAGTATTTT
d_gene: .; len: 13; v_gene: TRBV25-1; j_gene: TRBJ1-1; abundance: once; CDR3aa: CASRGQGIGEAFF; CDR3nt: TGTGCCAGCAGGGGGCAGGGGATAGGTGAAGCTTTCTTT
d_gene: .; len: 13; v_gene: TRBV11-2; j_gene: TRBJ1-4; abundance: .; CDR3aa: CASSLEGGEKLFF; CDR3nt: TGTGCCAGCAGCTTAGAAGGAGGGGAAAAACTGTTTTTT
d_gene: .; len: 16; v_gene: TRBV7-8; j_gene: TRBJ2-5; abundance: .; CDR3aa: CASSIIRAQGGETQYF; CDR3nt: TGTGCCAGCAGTATAATCCGGGCACAGGGGGGGGAGACCCAGTACTTC
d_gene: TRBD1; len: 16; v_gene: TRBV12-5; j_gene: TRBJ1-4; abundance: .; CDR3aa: CASGLRGDRDNEKLFF; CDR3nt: TGTGCTAGTGGTTTGAGAGGTGACAGGGATAATGAAAAACTGTTTTTT
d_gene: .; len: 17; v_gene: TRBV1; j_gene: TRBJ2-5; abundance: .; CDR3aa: CTSSQDQLAGIQETQYF; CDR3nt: TGCACCAGCAGCCAAGATCAACTAGCGGGGATCCAAGAGACCCAGTACTTC
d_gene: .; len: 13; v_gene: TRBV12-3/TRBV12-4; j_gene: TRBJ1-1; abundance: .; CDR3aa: CASSTQGNTEAFF; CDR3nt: TGTGCCAGCAGCACGCAGGGGAACACTGAAGCTTTCTTT
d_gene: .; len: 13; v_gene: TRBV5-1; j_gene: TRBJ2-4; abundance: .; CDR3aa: CASSLAPEGIQYF; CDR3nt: TGCGCCAGCAGCTTGGCCCCGGAGGGCATTCAGTACTTC
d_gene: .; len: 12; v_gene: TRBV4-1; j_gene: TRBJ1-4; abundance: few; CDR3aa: CASSQVGQKLFF; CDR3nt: TGCGCCAGCAGCCAAGTGGGGCAAAAACTGTTTTTT